This section outlines one T cell receptor beta chain sequence together with its context. The target antigen is unknown. Combining a sample-barcoded 5' primer with a J-beta primer mix, a second PCR ran for 7 to 11 cycles. TCRdb passed the 5' RACE reads through MiXCR, listing each CDR3 protein once. The sample records 1.8 million or so distinct CDR3 sequences, roughly 43% being singletons. This record comes from a study of blood T cells in healthy people across ages. This CDR3 is 15 amino acids long. The germline V gene has CDR1 SGHRS and CDR2 YFSETQ. Between the trimmed V and J ends, which lost 4 bases and 0 bases, there was a span of 13 bases. Regarding the study as a whole: Significant beta diversity loss was already apparent by age approximately 36, declining roughly linearly.

The sequencing sample was made of blood. The sequence came from a human donor in good health. The gene calls are TRBV5-1 and TRBJ1-1; TRBD1 might be the D (6 bases). The CDR3 protein is CASSPGQRMNTEAFF. Here the CDR3 DNA reads TGCGCCAGCAGCCCCGGACAGAGAATGAACACTGAAGCTTTCTTT. Based on the CDR3 plus reference TRBV5-1 and TRBJ1-1, the full variable domain is KAGVTQTPRYLIKTRGQQVTLSCSPISGHRSVSWYQQTPGQGLQFLFEYFSETQRNKGNFPGRFSGRQFSNSRSEMNVSTLELGDSALYLCASSPGQRMNTEAFFGQGTRLTVV.